This is a list of T cell receptor beta chains from one sample in a study of blood T cell repertoires in COVID-19. Sequencing was performed with immunoSEQ multiplex PCR; in TCRdb, only in-frame clones are kept and a portion is missing. Of roughly 290,000 clones in the sample, around 85% are singletons; the top ten hold around 4.1%. The sequenced material came from peripheral blood. Every receptor here comes from a woman aged 45-60 years with active or convalescent COVID-19. CDR3s include the opening cysteine and the closing phenylalanine or tryptophan. Each record gives: clone size, V gene, D gene, J gene, CDR3 DNA, CDR3 protein. The D gene is left open where the match is weak. Size values are once, few and many counts, or a class for expanded clones, and some rows have none.

>few|TRBV5-4|NA|TRBJ2-1
TGTGCCAGCAGCTTGGAACTTCGGGAGCAGTTCTTC
CASSLELREQFF
>NA|TRBV29-1|NA|TRBJ1-2
TGCAGCGTCGGAGGAGGGGCGCATTTTGGAAATGGCTACACCTTC
CSVGGGAHFGNGYTF
>NA|TRBV29-1|TRBD2|TRBJ2-1
TGCAGCGGAACTAGCGGGAGCTCCTACAATGAGCAGTTCTTC
CSGTSGSSYNEQFF
>NA|TRBV10-3|TRBD2|TRBJ2-4
TGTGCCATCAGTGATGTGGGGGCTAGCGGGGCGACCCTAGCCAAAAACATTCAGTACTTC
CAISDVGASGATLAKNIQYF
>few|TRBV11-1|TRBD2|TRBJ2-5
TGTGCCAGCAGCCTCGGGACTAGCGGGAGGCAGACCCAGTACTTC
CASSLGTSGRQTQYF
>NA|TRBV19|NA|TRBJ2-3
TGTGCCAGTACCCCCCGGGTTGCTGGCACAGATACGCAGTATTTT
CASTPRVAGTDTQYF
>NA|TRBV6-2/TRBV6-3|TRBD2|TRBJ2-7
TGTGCCAGCAGTTACGAGGGTGTCCTAGCGGGAGTCCACGAGCAGTACTTC
CASSYEGVLAGVHEQYF
>NA|TRBV2|TRBD2|TRBJ2-2
TGTGCCAGCATAGCTAGCGGGAGTGCCTCCGCGAACACCGGGGAGCTGTTTTTT
CASIASGSASANTGELFF
>NA|TRBV6-5|NA|TRBJ2-5
TGTGCCAGCAGCCCGCCGTTGGTCAGCAGGGAGACCCAGTACTTC
CASSPPLVSRETQYF
>NA|TRBV12-5|NA|TRBJ2-1
TGTGCTAGTGGTTTGGTCCCCCGGGGTTCCCATGAGCAGTTCTTC
CASGLVPRGSHEQFF
>NA|TRBV2|NA|TRBJ1-1
TGTGCCAGCAGTGAAGGAGGTGAAGCTTTCTTT
CASSEGGEAFF
>once|TRBV29-1|NA|TRBJ1-2
TGCAGCGTTGCCTCAAGCTTGGGGGCTGGCTACACCTTC
CSVASSLGAGYTF
>NA|TRBV28|TRBD2|TRBJ2-4
TGTGCCAGCAGTTTTCCCCGGGGGGGCTGGGGGGCCAAAAACATTCAGTACTTC
CASSFPRGGWGAKNIQYF
>NA|TRBV27|NA|TRBJ1-5
TGTGCCAGCAGTTTATTAGGGGATGAGCAGCCCCAGCATTTT
CASSLLGDEQPQHF
>once|TRBV5-5|TRBD1|TRBJ2-7
TGTGCCAGCAGCCGAGCCGGACAGGGTTACGAGCAGTACTTC
CASSRAGQGYEQYF
>few|TRBV9|TRBD2|TRBJ2-3
TGTGCCAGCAGCCCGCGGACTAGCGCGGGCCCAGATACGCAGTATTTT
CASSPRTSAGPDTQYF
>NA|TRBV25-1|NA|TRBJ2-1
TGTGCCAGCAGTGAATATTTTGTTCGAAGACTAGTGTATGAGCAGTTCTTC
CASSEYFVRRLVYEQFF
>NA|TRBV6-1|TRBD1|TRBJ1-6
TGTGCCAGCAGTGATCTTTTCCTTGACAGGGGACATTCACCCCTCCACTTT
CASSDLFLDRGHSPLHF
>few|TRBV20-1|NA|TRBJ2-7
TGCAGTGCGGTAGAGCGGGAGCAGTACTTC
CSAVEREQYF
>NA|TRBV19|NA|TRBJ1-1
TGTGCCAGTACCCGTCGGGGGGCAGGTAACACTGAAGCTTTCTTT
CASTRRGAGNTEAFF
>NA|TRBV28|TRBD1|TRBJ1-5
TGTGCCGCCCACCCCGGGACAGGGGGGGCCCTCAATCAGCCCCAGCATTTT
CAAHPGTGGALNQPQHF
>NA|TRBV10-3|NA|TRBJ2-2
TGTGCCATCAGTGAGTCTCGATCGGGAGGGGAGCTGTTTTTT
CAISESRSGGELFF
>few|TRBV25-1|NA|TRBJ1-6
TGTGCCAGCAGTGCGTACAGGGTCGCGGCTTCACCCCTCCACTTT
CASSAYRVAASPLHF
>NA|TRBV5-1|NA|TRBJ2-3
TGCGCCAGCACCTCGAGGACGGCCGGAGGAGATACGCAGTATTTT
CASTSRTAGGDTQYF
>NA|TRBV29-1|TRBD2|TRBJ2-1
TGCAGCGTTGGGACTAGCGCAACTCGACGCTACAATGAGCAGTTCTTC
CSVGTSATRRYNEQFF
>NA|TRBV29-1|NA|TRBJ1-1
TGCAGCGTTGTGAGCTCGGGAAACACTGAAGCTTTCTTT
CSVVSSGNTEAFF
>NA|TRBV5-8|TRBD1|TRBJ1-2
TGTGCCAGCAGCCCGCCGGACAGGGGAGGGTACACCTTC
CASSPPDRGGYTF
>NA|TRBV6-5|NA|TRBJ2-7
TGTGCCAGCAGTCCGGGGGCCTACGAGCAGTACTTC
CASSPGAYEQYF
>NA|TRBV28|NA|TRBJ2-4
TGTGCCAGCAGTTTACCCCCCGGCCAGGGGTCCAAAAACATTCAGTACTTC
CASSLPPGQGSKNIQYF